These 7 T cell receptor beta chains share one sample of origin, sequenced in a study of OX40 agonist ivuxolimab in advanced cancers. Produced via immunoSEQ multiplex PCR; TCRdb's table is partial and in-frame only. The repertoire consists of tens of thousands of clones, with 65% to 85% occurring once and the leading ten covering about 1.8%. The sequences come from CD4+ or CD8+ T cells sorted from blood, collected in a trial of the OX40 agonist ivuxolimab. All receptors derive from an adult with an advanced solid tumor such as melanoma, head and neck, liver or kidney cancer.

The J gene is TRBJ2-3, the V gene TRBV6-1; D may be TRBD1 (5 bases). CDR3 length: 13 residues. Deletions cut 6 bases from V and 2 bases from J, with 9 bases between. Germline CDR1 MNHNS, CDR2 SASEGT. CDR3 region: CASRETVTDTQYF. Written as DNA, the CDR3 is TGTGCCAGCAGGGAGACAGTCACAGATACGCAGTATTTT.

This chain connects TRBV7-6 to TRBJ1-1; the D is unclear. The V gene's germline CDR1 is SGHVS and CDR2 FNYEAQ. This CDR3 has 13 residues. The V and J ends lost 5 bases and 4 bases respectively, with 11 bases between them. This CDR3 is CASSPRPFTEAFF. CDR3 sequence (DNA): TGTGCCAGCAGCCCGCGACCTTTCACTGAAGCTTTCTTT. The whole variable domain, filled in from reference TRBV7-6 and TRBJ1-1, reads GAGVSQSPRYKVTKRGQDVALRCDPISGHVSLYWYRQALGQGPEFLTYFNYEAQQDKSGLPNDRFSAERPEGSISTLTIQRTEQRDSAMYRCASSPRPFTEAFFGQGTRLTVV.

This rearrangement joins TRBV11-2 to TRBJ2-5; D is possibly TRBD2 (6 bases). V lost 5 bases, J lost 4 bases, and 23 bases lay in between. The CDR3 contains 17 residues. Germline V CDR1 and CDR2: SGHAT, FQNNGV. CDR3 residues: CASSLITSRGGIETQYF. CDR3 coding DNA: TGTGCCAGCAGCCTAATCACGTCACGGGGAGGTATAGAGACCCAGTACTTC.

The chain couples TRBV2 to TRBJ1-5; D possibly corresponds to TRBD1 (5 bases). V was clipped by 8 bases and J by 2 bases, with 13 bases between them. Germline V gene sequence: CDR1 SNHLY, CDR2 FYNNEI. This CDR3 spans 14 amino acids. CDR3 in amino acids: CASGDDSGNQPQHF. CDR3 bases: TGTGCCAGCGGAGATGACAGCGGCAATCAGCCCCAGCATTTT.

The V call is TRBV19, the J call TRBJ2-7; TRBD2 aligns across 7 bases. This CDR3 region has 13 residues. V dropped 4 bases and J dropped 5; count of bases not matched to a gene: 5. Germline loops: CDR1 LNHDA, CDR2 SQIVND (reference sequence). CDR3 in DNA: TGTGCCAGTAGTAGGGAGGGATGGAACGAGCAGTACTTC. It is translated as CASSREGWNEQYF.

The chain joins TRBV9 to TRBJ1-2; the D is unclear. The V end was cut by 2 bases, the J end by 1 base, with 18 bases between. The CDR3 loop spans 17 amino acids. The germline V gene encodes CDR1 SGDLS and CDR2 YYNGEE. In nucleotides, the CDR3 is TGTGCCAGCAGCGTGGGAACGGGTACCTCCCTTAACTATGGCTACACCTTC. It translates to CASSVGTGTSLNYGYTF.

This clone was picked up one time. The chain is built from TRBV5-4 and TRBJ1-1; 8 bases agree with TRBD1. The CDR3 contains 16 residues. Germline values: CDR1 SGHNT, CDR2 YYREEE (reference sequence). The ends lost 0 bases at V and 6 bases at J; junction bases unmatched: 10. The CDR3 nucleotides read TGTGCCAGCAGCTTGGTCATGGGTCCAGGGGGCTCTGAAGCTTTCTTT. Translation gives CASSLVMGPGGSEAFF.